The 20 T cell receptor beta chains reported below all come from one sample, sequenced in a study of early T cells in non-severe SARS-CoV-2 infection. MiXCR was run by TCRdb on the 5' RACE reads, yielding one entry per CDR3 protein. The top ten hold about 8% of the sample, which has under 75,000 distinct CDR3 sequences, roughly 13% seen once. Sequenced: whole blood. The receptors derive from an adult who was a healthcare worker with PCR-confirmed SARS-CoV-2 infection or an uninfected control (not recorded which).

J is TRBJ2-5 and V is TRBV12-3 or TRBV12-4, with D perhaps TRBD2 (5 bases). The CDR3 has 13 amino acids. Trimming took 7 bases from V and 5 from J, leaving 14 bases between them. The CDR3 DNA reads TGTGCCAGCAACCGGGGTGTCCAGGAGACCCAGTACTTC. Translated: CASNRGVQETQYF.

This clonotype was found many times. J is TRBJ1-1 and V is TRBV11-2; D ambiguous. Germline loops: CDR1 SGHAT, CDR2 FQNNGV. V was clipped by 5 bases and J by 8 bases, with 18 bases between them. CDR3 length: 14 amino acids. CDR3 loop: CASSLAGKAAEAFF. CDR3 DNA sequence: TGTGCCAGCAGCCTGGCGGGGAAAGCTGCCGAAGCTTTCTTT. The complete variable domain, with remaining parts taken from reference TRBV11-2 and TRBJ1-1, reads EAGVAQSPRYKIIEKRQSVAFWCNPISGHATLYWYQQILGQGPKLLIQFQNNGVVDDSQLPKDRFSAERLKGVDSTLKIQPAKLEDSAVYLCASSLAGKAAEAFFGQGTRLTVV.

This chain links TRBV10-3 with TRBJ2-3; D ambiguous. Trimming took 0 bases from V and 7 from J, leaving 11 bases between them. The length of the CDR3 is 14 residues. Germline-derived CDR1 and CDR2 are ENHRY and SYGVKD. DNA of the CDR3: TGTGCCATCAGTGAGTCTACTCGTTGGCATACGCAGTATTTT. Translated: CAISESTRWHTQYF.

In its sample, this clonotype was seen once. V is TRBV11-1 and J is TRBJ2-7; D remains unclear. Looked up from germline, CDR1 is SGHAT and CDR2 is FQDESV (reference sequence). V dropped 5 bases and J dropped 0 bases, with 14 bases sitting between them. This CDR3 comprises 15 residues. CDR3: CASSPRSWGSYEQYF. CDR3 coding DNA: TGTGCCAGCAGCCCTCGGTCGTGGGGCTCCTACGAGCAGTACTTC.

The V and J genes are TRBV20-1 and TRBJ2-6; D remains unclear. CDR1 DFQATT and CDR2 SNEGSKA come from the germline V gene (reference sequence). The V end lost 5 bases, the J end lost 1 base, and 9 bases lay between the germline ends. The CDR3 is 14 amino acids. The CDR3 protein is CSAPALSGANVLTF. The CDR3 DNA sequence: TGCAGTGCTCCGGCCCTATCTGGGGCCAACGTCCTGACTTTC.

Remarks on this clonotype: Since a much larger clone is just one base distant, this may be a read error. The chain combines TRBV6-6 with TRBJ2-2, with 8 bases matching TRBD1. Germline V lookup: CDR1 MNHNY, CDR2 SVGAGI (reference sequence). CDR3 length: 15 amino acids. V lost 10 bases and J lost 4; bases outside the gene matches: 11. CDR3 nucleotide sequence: TGTGCCAACAGGGACGGACAGGGCTCCACCGGGGAGCTGTTTTTT. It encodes CANRDGQGSTGELFF.

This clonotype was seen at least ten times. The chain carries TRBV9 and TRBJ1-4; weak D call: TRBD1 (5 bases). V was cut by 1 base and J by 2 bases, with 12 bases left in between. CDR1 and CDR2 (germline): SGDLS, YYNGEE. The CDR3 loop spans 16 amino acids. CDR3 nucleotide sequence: TGTGCCAGCAGCGTATATGGGGGACTTACTAATGAAAAACTGTTTTTT. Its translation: CASSVYGGLTNEKLFF.

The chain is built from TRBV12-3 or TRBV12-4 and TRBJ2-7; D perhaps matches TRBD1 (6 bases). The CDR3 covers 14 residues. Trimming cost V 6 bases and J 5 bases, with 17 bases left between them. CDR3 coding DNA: TGTGCCAGCAGAGGGGACCCACAGGGTAACGAGCAGTACTTC. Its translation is CASRGDPQGNEQYF.

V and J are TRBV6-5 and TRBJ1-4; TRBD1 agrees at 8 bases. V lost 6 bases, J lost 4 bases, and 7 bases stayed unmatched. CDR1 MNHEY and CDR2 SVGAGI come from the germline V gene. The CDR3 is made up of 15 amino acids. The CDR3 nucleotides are TGTGCCAGCAGCCGAACAGGGGGGGGTAATGAAAAACTGTTTTTT. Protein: CASSRTGGGNEKLFF.

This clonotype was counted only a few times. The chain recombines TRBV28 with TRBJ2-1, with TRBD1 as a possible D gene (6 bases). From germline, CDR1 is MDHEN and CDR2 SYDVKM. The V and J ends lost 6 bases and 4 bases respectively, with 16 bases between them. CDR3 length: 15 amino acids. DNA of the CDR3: TGTGCCAGCAGCCCCGCCGGGACACCGTACAATGAGCAGTTCTTC. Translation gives CASSPAGTPYNEQFF.

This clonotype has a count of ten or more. As DNA, the CDR3 is TGTGCCAGCAGTTACCGGGGCAGGACCGAGACCCAGTACTTC. This sequence encodes CASSYRGRTETQYF. This chain links TRBV6-5 with TRBJ2-5; D may be TRBD1 or TRBD2 (5 bases each). The CDR3 contains 14 residues. Germline assignment: CDR1 MNHEY and CDR2 SVGAGI. V was cut by 2 bases and J by 5 bases, with 12 bases left in between.

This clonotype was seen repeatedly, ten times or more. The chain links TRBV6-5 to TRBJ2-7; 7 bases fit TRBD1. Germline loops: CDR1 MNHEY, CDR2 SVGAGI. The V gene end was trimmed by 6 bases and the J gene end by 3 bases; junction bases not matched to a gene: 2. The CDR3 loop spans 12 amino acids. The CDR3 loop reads CASRRDSYEQYF. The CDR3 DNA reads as TGTGCCAGCAGACGGGACAGCTACGAGCAGTACTTC.

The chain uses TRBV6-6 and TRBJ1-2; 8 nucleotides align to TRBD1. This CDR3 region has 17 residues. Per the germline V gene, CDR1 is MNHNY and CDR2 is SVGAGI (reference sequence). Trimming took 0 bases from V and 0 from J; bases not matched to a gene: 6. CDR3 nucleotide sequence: TGTGCCAGCAGTTACTCGAGTCCAGGGGGCGCTAACTATGGCTACACCTTC. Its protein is CASSYSSPGGANYGYTF.

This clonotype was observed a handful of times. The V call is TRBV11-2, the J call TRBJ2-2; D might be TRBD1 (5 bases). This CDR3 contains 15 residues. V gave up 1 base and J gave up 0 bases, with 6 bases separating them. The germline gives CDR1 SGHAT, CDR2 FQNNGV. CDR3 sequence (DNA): TGTGCCAGCAGCTTAGGACAGTCGAACACCGGGGAGCTGTTTTTT. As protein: CASSLGQSNTGELFF. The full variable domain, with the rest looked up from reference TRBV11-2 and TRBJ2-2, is EAGVAQSPRYKIIEKRQSVAFWCNPISGHATLYWYQQILGQGPKLLIQFQNNGVVDDSQLPKDRFSAERLKGVDSTLKIQPAKLEDSAVYLCASSLGQSNTGELFFGEGSRLTVL.

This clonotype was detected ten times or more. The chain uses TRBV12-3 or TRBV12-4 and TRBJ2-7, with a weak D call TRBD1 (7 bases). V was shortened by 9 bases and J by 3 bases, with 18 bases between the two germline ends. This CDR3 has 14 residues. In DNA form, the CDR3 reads TGTGCCAGTCACGGAGGGGGCTTTGGCTACGAGCAGTACTTC. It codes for CASHGGGFGYEQYF.

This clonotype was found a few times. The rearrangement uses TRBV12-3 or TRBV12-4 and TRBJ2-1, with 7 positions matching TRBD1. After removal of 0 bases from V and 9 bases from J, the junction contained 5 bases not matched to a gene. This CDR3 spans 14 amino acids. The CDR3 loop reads CASSLADRVGEQFF. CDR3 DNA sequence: TGTGCCAGCAGTTTAGCCGACAGGGTTGGTGAGCAGTTCTTC.

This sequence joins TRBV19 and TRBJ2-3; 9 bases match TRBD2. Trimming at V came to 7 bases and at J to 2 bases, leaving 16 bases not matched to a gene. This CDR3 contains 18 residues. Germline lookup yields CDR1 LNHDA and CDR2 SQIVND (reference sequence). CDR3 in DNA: TGTGCCAGTACCCCCGAGCTAGCGGGGCCACTGAACACAGATACGCAGTATTTT. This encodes CASTPELAGPLNTDTQYF. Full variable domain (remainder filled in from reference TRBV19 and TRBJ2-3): DGGITQSPKYLFRKEGQNVTLSCEQNLNHDAMYWYRQDPGQGLRLIYYSQIVNDFQKGDIAEGYSVSREKKESFPLTVTSAQKNPTAFYLCASTPELAGPLNTDTQYFGPGTRLTVL.

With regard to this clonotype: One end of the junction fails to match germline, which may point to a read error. The chain's CDR3 is CSAFKDTQYF. The CDR3 DNA sequence: TGCAGTGCTTTTAAAGACACCCAGTACTTC. The genes are TRBV20-1 and TRBJ2-5; no clear D. This CDR3 is 10 amino acids long. CDR1 is DFQATT, CDR2 SNEGSKA, per germline (reference sequence).

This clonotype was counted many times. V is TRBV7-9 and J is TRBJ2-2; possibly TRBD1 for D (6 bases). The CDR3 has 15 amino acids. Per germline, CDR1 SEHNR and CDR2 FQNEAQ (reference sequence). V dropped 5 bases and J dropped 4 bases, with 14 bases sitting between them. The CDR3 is CASSLWTASTGELFF. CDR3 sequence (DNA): TGTGCCAGCAGCCTATGGACAGCTTCCACCGGGGAGCTGTTTTTT. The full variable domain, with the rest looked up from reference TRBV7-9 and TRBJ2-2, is DTGVSQNPRHKITKRGQNVTFRCDPISEHNRLYWYRQTLGQGPEFLTYFQNEAQLEKSRLLSDRFSAERPKGSFSTLEIQRTEQGDSAMYLCASSLWTASTGELFFGEGSRLTVL.

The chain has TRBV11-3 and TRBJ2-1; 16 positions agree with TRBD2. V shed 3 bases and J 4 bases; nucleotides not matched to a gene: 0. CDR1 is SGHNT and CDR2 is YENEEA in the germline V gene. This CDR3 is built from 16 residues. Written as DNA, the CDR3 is TGTGCCAGCAGCTTGGGACTAGCGGGAGGGTACAATGAGCAGTTCTTC. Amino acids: CASSLGLAGGYNEQFF.